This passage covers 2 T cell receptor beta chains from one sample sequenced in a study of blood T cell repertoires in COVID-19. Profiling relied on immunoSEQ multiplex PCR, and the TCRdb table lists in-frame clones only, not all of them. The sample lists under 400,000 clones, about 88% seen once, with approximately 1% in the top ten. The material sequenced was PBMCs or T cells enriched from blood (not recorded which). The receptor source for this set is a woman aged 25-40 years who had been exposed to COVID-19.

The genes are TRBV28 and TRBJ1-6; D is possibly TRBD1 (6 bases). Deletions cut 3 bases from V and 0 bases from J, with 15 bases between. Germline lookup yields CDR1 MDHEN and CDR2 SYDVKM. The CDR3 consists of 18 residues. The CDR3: CASSFGQRSSSYNSPLHF. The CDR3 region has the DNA TGTGCCAGCAGTTTCGGACAGAGGTCGAGCTCCTATAATTCACCCCTCCACTTT.

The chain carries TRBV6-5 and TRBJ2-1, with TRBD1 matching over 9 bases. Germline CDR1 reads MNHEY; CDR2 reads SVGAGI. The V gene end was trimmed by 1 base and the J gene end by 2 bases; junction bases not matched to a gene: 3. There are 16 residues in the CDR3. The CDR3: CASSYFRQGAYNEQFF. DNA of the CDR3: TGTGCCAGCAGTTACTTTCGACAGGGGGCCTACAATGAGCAGTTCTTC.